The 25 T cell receptor beta chains given below trace back to one sample, sequenced in a study of T cells after yellow fever vaccination. TCRdb recomputed calls from the 5' RACE reads with MiXCR, one row per CDR3 protein. Among approximately 90,000 distinct CDR3 sequences listed, about an eighth were seen once. The sequencing used CD8+ T cells not binding an NS4B(214-222) dextramer, sorted from PBMCs, collected approximately 22 days after the first yellow fever vaccination. The receptors were sampled from a man aged 18 to 30 who received the YFV17D yellow fever vaccine.

V gene TRBV4-3 combines with J gene TRBJ1-1; a possible D gene is TRBD1 (6 bases). Germline V gene sequence: CDR1 LGHNA, CDR2 YSLEER. Trimming took off 0 bases at V and 7 bases at J, with 9 bases between the two ends. The CDR3 spans 13 residues. CDR3 loop: CASSQDRGGEAFF. In DNA, the CDR3 is TGCGCCAGCAGCCAAGATCGAGGGGGTGAAGCTTTCTTT.

This clonotype was observed a handful of times. The chain uses TRBV4-1 and TRBJ1-1; 7 bases line up with TRBD1. From germline, CDR1 is MGHRA and CDR2 YSYEKL. CDR3 length equals 14 residues. The V and J ends lost 7 bases and 1 base, in that order; junction bases with no gene match: 6. CDR3 sequence: CASNIGTENTEAFF. As DNA, the CDR3 is TGCGCCAGCAACATAGGGACAGAGAACACTGAAGCTTTCTTT.

This clonotype was recorded a few times. The rearrangement joins TRBV7-6 to TRBJ2-5; 10 bases are a match to TRBD1. Germline V CDR1 and CDR2: SGHVS, FNYEAQ. After removal of 6 bases from V and 2 bases from J, the junction contained 6 bases not matched to a gene. The CDR3 spans 15 residues. DNA of the CDR3: TGTGCCAGCAGGTCCCGGGACAGGGGTCAAGAGACCCAGTACTTC. This encodes CASRSRDRGQETQYF.

This chain links TRBV12-3 or TRBV12-4 with TRBJ1-1; D ambiguous. There are 13 residues in the CDR3. Trimming left V 2 bases short and J 1 base short, with 5 bases between. The CDR3 loop is CASSLWANTEAFF. The CDR3 DNA sequence: TGTGCCAGCAGTTTATGGGCGAACACTGAAGCTTTCTTT.

This clonotype came up a few times. The chain couples TRBV5-5 to TRBJ2-5; D gene uncertain. From germline, CDR1 is SGHKS and CDR2 YYEKEE (reference sequence). Between the trimmed V and J ends, which lost 6 bases and 1 base, there was a span of 22 bases. The CDR3 spans 17 residues. The CDR3 DNA reads TGTGCCAGCACACAAACCGGGCCGCTAAGGACCCAAGAGACCCAGTACTTC. Residues: CASTQTGPLRTQETQYF.

A few counts support this clonotype. The genes are TRBV7-8 and TRBJ2-7, with 7 bases identical to TRBD2. V shed 5 bases, J shed 1 base, and the junction held 5 bases outside the gene matches. The CDR3 is 14 residues long. CDR1 and CDR2 from the germline V gene are SGHVS and FQNEAQ. This chain's CDR3 is CASSLTGGSYEQYV. The CDR3 DNA is TGTGCCAGCAGCCTTACCGGGGGGTCCTACGAGCAGTACGTC.

The chain recombines TRBV5-1 with TRBJ2-1, with a possible D match to TRBD2 (5 bases). This CDR3 comprises 17 residues. Between the trimmed V and J ends, which lost 0 bases and 0 bases, there was a span of 13 bases. Germline CDR1 is SGHRS and CDR2 is YFSETQ. As DNA, the CDR3 is TGCGCCAGCAGCTTGGATCTAGCCTTGAGCTCCTACAATGAGCAGTTCTTC. It yields the protein CASSLDLALSSYNEQFF.

The J gene is TRBJ2-1, the V gene TRBV4-3; D gene uncertain. CDR1 is LGHNA, CDR2 YSLEER, per germline. The CDR3 covers 15 residues. Between the trimmed V and J ends, which lost 0 bases and 4 bases, there was a span of 10 bases. The chain's CDR3 is CASSQDLNGYNEQFF. The CDR3 DNA reads TGCGCCAGCAGCCAAGATCTTAACGGGTACAATGAGCAGTTCTTC.

The chain carries TRBV11-2 and TRBJ2-3; 8 nucleotides line up with TRBD1. CDR1 is SGHAT and CDR2 is FQNNGV in the germline V gene. The CDR3 has 14 amino acids. J gave up 5 bases and V 5 bases, and 6 bases lay outside the gene matches. DNA for the CDR3: TGTGCCAGCAGCCCCTTGGACAGGGAAGATACGCAGTATTTT. Translated, it gives CASSPLDREDTQYF.

The chain recombines TRBV29-1 with TRBJ2-2; 7 positions match TRBD1. The CDR3 extends over 15 amino acids. Losses at the gene ends were 2 bases for V and 4 bases for J; bases not matched to a gene: 7. Germline V gene lookup returns CDR1 SQVTM and CDR2 ANQGSEA. This CDR3 is CSVESSRGRTGELFF. The DNA for the CDR3 is TGCAGCGTTGAATCCTCGAGGGGGCGCACCGGGGAGCTGTTTTTT.

CDR3 nucleotide sequence: TGTGCCAGCAGTTTCCAAGGGAACTCCAACTATGGCTACACCTTC. This sequence encodes CASSFQGNSNYGYTF. The chain employs TRBV6-2 or TRBV6-3 and TRBJ1-2; the D is unclear. V was clipped by 4 bases and J by 2 bases, with 14 bases between them. CDR1 is MNHEY and CDR2 is SVGEGT in the germline V gene. The CDR3 extends over 15 amino acids.

As DNA, the CDR3 is TGCAGCGTTATCACAGGGGATGACGGGGAGCTGTTTTTT. The encoded protein is CSVITGDDGELFF. The chain employs TRBV29-1 and TRBJ2-2, with TRBD1 matching 7 bases. CDR1 and CDR2 from the germline V gene are SQVTM and ANQGSEA. V lost 5 bases to trimming and J lost 7 bases; unmatched junction nucleotides: 7. The CDR3 has 13 amino acids.

This clonotype was seen ten or more times. The chain joins TRBV7-3 to TRBJ2-3; 9 positions agree with TRBD2. This CDR3 has 15 amino acids. Per the germline V gene, CDR1 is SGHTA and CDR2 is FQGTGA. Trimming at V came to 2 bases and at J to 1 base, leaving 1 base not matched to a gene. The CDR3 DNA reads TGTGCCAGCAGCTTATTAGCGGGGGGCACAGATACGCAGTATTTT. Translating it yields CASSLLAGGTDTQYF.

This clonotype has more than one count but fewer than ten. V gene TRBV6-2 or TRBV6-3 combines with J gene TRBJ2-1; 12 bases are a match to TRBD2. The CDR3 sequence is 17 residues long. Germline-derived CDR1 and CDR2 are MNHEY and SVGEGT. Unmatched junction bases numbered 13, after V lost 4 bases and J lost 9 bases. The CDR3 DNA reads TGTGCCAGCAGTTCCGGCCTAGCGGGGGGGCCATCAGTTGAGCAGTTCTTC. Protein: CASSSGLAGGPSVEQFF.

The CDR3 reads CASSPTSGGAGAFF. In DNA form, the CDR3 reads TGTGCCAGCAGCCCAACATCGGGGGGTGCCGGAGCTTTCTTT. The chain combines TRBV7-9 with TRBJ1-1; tentative D call: TRBD1 (5 bases). Between the trimmed V and J ends, which lost 5 bases and 10 bases, there was a span of 20 bases. The CDR3 totals 14 residues. Germline CDR1 SEHNR, CDR2 FQNEAQ (reference sequence).

This clonotype was observed a handful of times. V usage is TRBV6-2 or TRBV6-3 and J usage is TRBJ1-6; 10 bases match TRBD1. The CDR3 sequence is 14 residues long. V shed 2 bases and J 10 bases; nucleotides not matched to a gene: 2. The germline CDR1 and CDR2 sequences are MNHEY and SVGEGT. This CDR3 is CASSYGTGVSPLHF. The CDR3 bases are TGTGCCAGCAGTTACGGGACAGGGGTCTCACCCCTCCACTTT.

This clonotype was counted a few times. The chain has TRBV5-6 and TRBJ1-2; possible D gene TRBD1, 6 bases. This CDR3 is 14 amino acids long. V lost 4 bases, J lost 7 bases, and 17 bases lay in between. The germline gives CDR1 SGHDT, CDR2 YYEEEE. In nucleotides, the CDR3 is TGTGCCAGCAGCCATGGTTCAGAGGGGGGTGGCTACACCTTC. This sequence encodes CASSHGSEGGGYTF.

The genes are TRBV4-3 and TRBJ2-2; 12 bases match TRBD2. V lost 4 bases and J lost 6; bases outside the gene matches: 6. Germline CDR1 is LGHNA and CDR2 is YSLEER. This CDR3 has 16 amino acids. The CDR3 DNA follows: TGCGCCAGCAGCCCGCTACGGACTAGCGGGGCCGGGGAGCTGTTTTTT. It specifies CASSPLRTSGAGELFF.

This clonotype has a handful of counts. This chain joins TRBV4-3 and TRBJ1-1; tentatively, D is TRBD1 (6 bases). V dropped 1 base and J dropped 4 bases, with 10 bases sitting between them. From germline, CDR1 is LGHNA and CDR2 YSLEER. This CDR3 is built from 14 residues. The CDR3 loop is CASSQAGGGTEAFF. CDR3 bases: TGCGCCAGCAGCCAAGCCGGGGGCGGCACTGAAGCTTTCTTT.

This clonotype was observed at least ten times. This chain's CDR3 is CASSADRNTDTQYF. Written as DNA, the CDR3 is TGTGCCAGCAGCGCAGACAGGAACACAGATACGCAGTATTTT. The V call is TRBV9, the J call TRBJ2-3; D may be TRBD1 (6 bases). Germline CDR1 reads SGDLS; CDR2 reads YYNGEE. The CDR3 covers 14 residues. Trimming took off 3 bases at V and 2 bases at J, with 10 bases between the two ends. The full variable domain, completed using reference TRBV9 and TRBJ2-3, is DSGVTQTPKHLITATGQRVTLRCSPRSGDLSVYWYQQSLDQGLQFLIQYYNGEERAKGNILERFSAQQFPDLHSELNLSSLELGDSALYFCASSADRNTDTQYFGPGTRLTVL.

This sequence joins TRBV20-1 and TRBJ2-7; D is tentatively TRBD1 or TRBD2 (5 bases each). Germline assignment: CDR1 DFQATT and CDR2 SNEGSKA (reference sequence). The CDR3 consists of 16 residues. Trimming left V 4 bases short and J 7 bases short, with 26 bases between. The CDR3 region has the DNA TGCAGTGCTATGGGGGAACGTTGGGGATCTCTACGTGAGCAGTACTTC. It encodes CSAMGERWGSLREQYF.

This clonotype was seen a handful of times. This chain links TRBV7-9 with TRBJ2-1; 8 bases fit TRBD2. The germline gives CDR1 SEHNR, CDR2 FQNEAQ (reference sequence). J lost 6 bases, V lost 5 bases, and 12 bases had no gene match. CDR3 size: 16 residues. The CDR3 region has the DNA TGTGCCAGCAGCCCCCGTGAAAGCGGGGGACCCAATGAGCAGTTCTTC. Amino acid sequence: CASSPRESGGPNEQFF. Variable domain in full (rest from reference TRBV7-9 and TRBJ2-1): DTGVSQNPRHKITKRGQNVTFRCDPISEHNRLYWYRQTLGQGPEFLTYFQNEAQLEKSRLLSDRFSAERPKGSFSTLEIQRTEQGDSAMYLCASSPRESGGPNEQFFGPGTRLTVL.

The chain combines TRBV11-2 with TRBJ2-3, with a tentative D call TRBD1 (5 bases). V shed 4 bases and J shed 2 bases, with 19 bases lying between them. There are 17 residues in the CDR3. The germline CDR1 and CDR2 sequences are SGHAT and FQNNGV. CDR3 sequence (DNA): TGTGCCAGCAGCTCAGCCCGACAGACCCTCTACACAGATACGCAGTATTTT. This sequence encodes CASSSARQTLYTDTQYF. Based on the CDR3 plus reference TRBV11-2 and TRBJ2-3, the full variable domain is EAGVAQSPRYKIIEKRQSVAFWCNPISGHATLYWYQQILGQGPKLLIQFQNNGVVDDSQLPKDRFSAERLKGVDSTLKIQPAKLEDSAVYLCASSSARQTLYTDTQYFGPGTRLTVL.

This clonotype occurred many times. This chain links TRBV2 with TRBJ2-1, with unresolved D. Germline loops: CDR1 SNHLY, CDR2 FYNNEI. Trimming shortened V by 3 bases and J by 9 bases, and 6 bases separated the two germline ends. The CDR3 runs 11 residues. The CDR3 coding sequence is TGTGCCAGCAGTGATTTGGGTGAGCAGTTCTTC. Translated: CASSDLGEQFF.

The genes are TRBV24-1 and TRBJ1-5; D may be TRBD1 (5 bases). V lost 6 bases and J 5 bases, leaving 10 bases between the germline ends. The CDR3 has 13 residues. Germline values: CDR1 KGHDR, CDR2 SFDVKD. CDR3 bases: TGTGCCACCAGTTCCAGGGTAGATCAGCCCCAGCATTTT. Protein product: CATSSRVDQPQHF.